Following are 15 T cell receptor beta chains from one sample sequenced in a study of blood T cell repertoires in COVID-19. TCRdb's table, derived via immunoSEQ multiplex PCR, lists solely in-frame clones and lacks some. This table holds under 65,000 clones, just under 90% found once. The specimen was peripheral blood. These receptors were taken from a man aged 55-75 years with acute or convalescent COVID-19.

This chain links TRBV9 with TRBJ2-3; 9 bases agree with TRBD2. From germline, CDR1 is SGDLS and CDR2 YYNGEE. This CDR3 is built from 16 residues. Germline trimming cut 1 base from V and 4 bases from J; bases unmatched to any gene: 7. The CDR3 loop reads CASSVWDSGSADTQYF. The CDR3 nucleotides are TGTGCCAGCAGCGTATGGGATAGCGGGAGTGCAGATACGCAGTATTTT.

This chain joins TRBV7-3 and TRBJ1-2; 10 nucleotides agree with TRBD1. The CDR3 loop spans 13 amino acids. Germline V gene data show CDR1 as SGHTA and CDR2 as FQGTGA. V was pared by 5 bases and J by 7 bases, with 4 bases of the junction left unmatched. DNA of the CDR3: TGTGCCAGCAGCCCCGGACAGGGGGTTGGCTACACCTTC. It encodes CASSPGQGVGYTF.

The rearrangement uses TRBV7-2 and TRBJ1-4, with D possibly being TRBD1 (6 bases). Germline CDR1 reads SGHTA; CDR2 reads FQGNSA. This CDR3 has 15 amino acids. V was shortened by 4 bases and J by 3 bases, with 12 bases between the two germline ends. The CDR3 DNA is TGTGCCAGCAGCTCTAGGGGACACTCTAATGAAAAACTGTTTTTT. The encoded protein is CASSSRGHSNEKLFF.

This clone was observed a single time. CDR3 amino acids: CASSSTGRNQPQHF. Here the CDR3 DNA reads TGTGCCAGCAGCTCGACAGGGCGCAATCAGCCCCAGCATTTT. The V and J genes are TRBV7-2 and TRBJ1-5; 7 bases align to TRBD1. V lost 4 bases and J lost 2; bases outside the gene matches: 2. Per germline, CDR1 SGHTA and CDR2 FQGNSA. The CDR3 is made up of 14 amino acids.

The CDR3, as DNA: TGTGCCAGCTCACCAACACTAGCGGGTCGATTTAACACCGGGGAGCTGTTTTTT. Translated, it gives CASSPTLAGRFNTGELFF. The chain combines TRBV18 with TRBJ2-2; 9 nucleotides match TRBD2. Germline loops: CDR1 KGHSH, CDR2 LQKENI. CDR3 length equals 18 residues. V lost 2 bases and J lost 2; bases outside the gene matches: 9.

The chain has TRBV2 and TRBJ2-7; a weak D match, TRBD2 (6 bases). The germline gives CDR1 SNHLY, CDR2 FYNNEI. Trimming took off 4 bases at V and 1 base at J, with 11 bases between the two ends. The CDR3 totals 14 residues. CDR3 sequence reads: CASSGFGGSYEQYF. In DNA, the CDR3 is TGTGCCAGCAGTGGCTTTGGGGGGTCCTACGAGCAGTACTTC.

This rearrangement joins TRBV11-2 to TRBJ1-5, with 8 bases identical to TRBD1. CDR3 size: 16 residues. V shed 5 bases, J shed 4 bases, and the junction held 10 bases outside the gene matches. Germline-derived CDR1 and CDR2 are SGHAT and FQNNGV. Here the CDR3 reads CASSGKTGQANQPQHF. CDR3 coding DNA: TGTGCCAGCAGCGGCAAAACGGGACAGGCTAATCAGCCCCAGCATTTT.

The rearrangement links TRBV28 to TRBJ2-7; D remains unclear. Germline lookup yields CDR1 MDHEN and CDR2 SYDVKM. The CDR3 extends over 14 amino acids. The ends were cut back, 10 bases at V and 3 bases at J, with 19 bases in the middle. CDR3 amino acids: CATLHGLTFYEQYF. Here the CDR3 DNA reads TGTGCCACCCTCCACGGATTGACTTTCTACGAGCAGTACTTC.

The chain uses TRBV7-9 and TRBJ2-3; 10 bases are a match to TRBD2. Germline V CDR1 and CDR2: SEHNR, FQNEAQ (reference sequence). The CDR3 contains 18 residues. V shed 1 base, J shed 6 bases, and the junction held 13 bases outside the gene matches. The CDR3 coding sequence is TGTGCCAGCAGCTTAGTACCCCCCCGACTAGCGGGTGGGGATACGCAGTATTTT. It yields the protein CASSLVPPRLAGGDTQYF.

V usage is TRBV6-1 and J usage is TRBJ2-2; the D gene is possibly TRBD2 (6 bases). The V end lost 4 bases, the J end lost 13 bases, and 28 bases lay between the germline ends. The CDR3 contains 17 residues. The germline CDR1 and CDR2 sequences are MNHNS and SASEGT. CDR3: CASSAPGWAGSMGGLFF. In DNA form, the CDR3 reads TGTGCCAGCAGTGCCCCTGGTTGGGCGGGAAGTATGGGAGGGCTGTTTTTT.

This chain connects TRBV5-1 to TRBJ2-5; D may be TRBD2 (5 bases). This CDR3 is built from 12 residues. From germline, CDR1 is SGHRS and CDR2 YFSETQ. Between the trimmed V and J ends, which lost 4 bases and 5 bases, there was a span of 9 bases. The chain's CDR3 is CASSEGGETQYF. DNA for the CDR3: TGCGCCAGCAGCGAAGGCGGGGAGACCCAGTACTTC.

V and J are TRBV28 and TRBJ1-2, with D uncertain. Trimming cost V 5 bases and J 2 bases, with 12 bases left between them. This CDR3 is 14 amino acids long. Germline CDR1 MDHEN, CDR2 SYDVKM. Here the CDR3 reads CASSRFLVNYGYTF. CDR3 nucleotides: TGTGCCAGCAGTCGCTTTTTAGTAAACTATGGCTACACCTTC.

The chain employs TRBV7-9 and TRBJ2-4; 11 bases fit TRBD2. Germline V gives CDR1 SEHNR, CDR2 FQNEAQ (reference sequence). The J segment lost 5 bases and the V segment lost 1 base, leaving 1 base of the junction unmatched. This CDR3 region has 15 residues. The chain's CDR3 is CASSLVAGGQNIQYF. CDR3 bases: TGTGCCAGCAGCTTAGTAGCGGGAGGGCAAAACATTCAGTACTTC.

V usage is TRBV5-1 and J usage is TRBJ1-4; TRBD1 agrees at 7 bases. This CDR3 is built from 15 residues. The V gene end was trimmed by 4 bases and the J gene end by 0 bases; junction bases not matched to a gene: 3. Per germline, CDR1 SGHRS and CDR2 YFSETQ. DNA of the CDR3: TGCGCCAGCAGCCCGGGACAGACAACTAATGAAAAACTGTTTTTT. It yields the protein CASSPGQTTNEKLFF.

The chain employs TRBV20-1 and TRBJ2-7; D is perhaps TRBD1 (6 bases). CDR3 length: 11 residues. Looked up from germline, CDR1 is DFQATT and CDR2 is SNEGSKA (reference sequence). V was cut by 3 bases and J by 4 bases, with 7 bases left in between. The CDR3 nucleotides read TGCAGTGCTAGTCAGGGGTACGAGCAGTACTTC. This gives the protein CSASQGYEQYF.